These 26 T cell receptor beta chains were sequenced from one sample in a study of T cells in Graves' hyperthyroidism and ophthalmopathy. RNA transcripts gave rise to amplified TCR beta CDR3 regions. Carried out on the TCR CDR3, a first-round RT-PCR used the HTBI primer set. TCRdb independently ran MiXCR on the multiplex PCR reads; one entry per CDR3 protein. The profile covers a few hundred thousand distinct CDR3 sequences, with 15% appearing a single time and approximately 29% taken by the ten largest. Sequencing was done on a sample of blood. These receptors were taken from a woman aged 25 to 39 with Graves' hyperthyroidism.

In this sample, this clonotype turned up many times. This rearrangement joins TRBV12-3 or TRBV12-4 to TRBJ2-5, with D possibly being TRBD1 (6 bases). The CDR3 totals 16 residues. Trimming left V 3 bases short and J 5 bases short, with 19 bases between. The CDR3 nucleotides read TGTGCCAGCAGTTTTTATATAGGGGGAGTTGTGGAGACCCAGTACTTC. Protein: CASSFYIGGVVETQYF.

Of note for this clonotype: A single base separates this from a much larger clone, so it may be a read error. V usage is TRBV6-2 or TRBV6-3 and J usage is TRBJ2-1, with no clear D. Germline V gene sequence: CDR1 MNHEY, CDR2 SVGEGT. Trimming took 10 bases from V and 1 from J, leaving 14 bases between them. The CDR3 has 14 amino acids. CDR3 region: CATVQRQSYNEQFF. CDR3 coding DNA: TGTGCCACGGTTCAGAGGCAATCCTACAATGAGCAGTTCTTC.

This clonotype has just a few counts. V usage is TRBV6-1 and J usage is TRBJ1-4; a possible D gene is TRBD1 (5 bases). CDR1 is MNHNS, CDR2 SASEGT, per germline. V shed 7 bases and J shed 0 bases, with 12 bases lying between them. CDR3 size: 15 residues. The CDR3 spells CASTGRTTTNEKLFF. The DNA of the CDR3 is TGTGCCAGCACGGGACGGACGACAACTAATGAAAAACTGTTTTTT.

This clonotype occurred many times. The chain combines TRBV27 with TRBJ1-1; D might be TRBD1 (6 bases). The CDR3 is 12 residues long. V lost 6 bases and J lost 9, with 14 bases in between. The germline V gene encodes CDR1 MNHEY and CDR2 SMNVEV (reference sequence). CDR3 amino acids: CASRPGQGKAFF. DNA for the CDR3: TGTGCCAGCAGACCGGGACAAGGAAAAGCTTTCTTT.

The chain uses TRBV4-1 and TRBJ2-3; no definite D call. Trimming stripped 0 bases from V and 3 bases from J, with 7 bases between. From germline, CDR1 is MGHRA and CDR2 YSYEKL. The CDR3 is 14 amino acids. The CDR3 here is CASSQEVWTDTQYF. CDR3 nucleotide sequence: TGCGCCAGCAGCCAAGAGGTGTGGACAGATACGCAGTATTTT.

This clonotype was seen a few times. CDR3 in DNA: TGCAGTGCTACCTTCGTGACAGGGCTGAGCTACACCTTC. Residues: CSATFVTGLSYTF. The V gene is TRBV20-1, the J gene TRBJ1-2; TRBD1 aligns across 7 bases. The length of the CDR3 is 13 residues. The junction had 11 bases not matched to a gene; V was cut back by 4 bases and J by 9 bases. Germline CDR1 reads DFQATT; CDR2 reads SNEGSKA (reference sequence).

V and J are TRBV19 and TRBJ2-7; TRBD1 is a possible D gene (5 bases). CDR1 and CDR2 from the germline V gene are LNHDA and SQIVND (reference sequence). The CDR3 is 13 residues long. V gave up 3 bases and J gave up 3 bases, with 9 bases separating them. In DNA, the CDR3 is TGTGCCAGTAGTATTTTCGACAGCTACGAGCAGTACTTC. It is translated as CASSIFDSYEQYF.

This clonotype was found many times. The chain has TRBV20-1 and TRBJ2-1; weak D call: TRBD2 (6 bases). CDR3 length: 14 amino acids. V was shortened by 0 bases and J by 9 bases, with 15 bases between the two germline ends. From germline, CDR1 is DFQATT and CDR2 SNEGSKA (reference sequence). CDR3 in amino acids: CSARDVTRPFEQFF. The DNA for the CDR3 is TGCAGTGCTAGAGACGTGACTAGGCCTTTTGAGCAGTTCTTC.

This clonotype was detected ten times or more. The chain combines TRBV7-9 with TRBJ2-5, with 13 positions matching TRBD2. Germline CDR1 reads SEHNR; CDR2 reads FQNEAQ (reference sequence). J was trimmed by 1 base and V by 5 bases; bases with no gene match: 4. CDR3 length: 16 amino acids. The CDR3 loop is CASSLGTSGAQETQYF. The CDR3 DNA reads TGTGCCAGCAGCCTCGGGACTAGCGGGGCCCAAGAGACCCAGTACTTC.

This clonotype has ten or more counts. The chain employs TRBV5-1 and TRBJ1-2; 8 positions match TRBD1. V was clipped by 2 bases and J by 6 bases; unmatched bases: 6. Germline assignment: CDR1 SGHRS and CDR2 YFSETQ. The CDR3 runs 14 residues. CDR3 nucleotides: TGCGCCAGCAGCTTAACAGGGGGTGTGGATGGCTACACCTTC. Encoded protein: CASSLTGGVDGYTF.

This clonotype came up many times. The chain has TRBV7-2 and TRBJ2-3; TRBD2 agrees at 8 bases. The V gene end was trimmed by 5 bases and the J gene end by 5 bases; junction bases not matched to a gene: 9. CDR1 SGHTA and CDR2 FQGNSA come from the germline V gene. This CDR3 is built from 15 residues. DNA of the CDR3: TGTGCCAGCAGCGATAGGGGACTAGTAGGAGATACGCAGTATTTT. Amino acids: CASSDRGLVGDTQYF.

This clonotype was seen ten or more times. CDR3 residues: CASSLGQGIYGYTF. The CDR3 coding sequence is TGTGCCAGCAGCTTGGGACAGGGAATCTATGGCTACACCTTC. This chain uses TRBV7-9 with TRBJ1-2, with 9 bases identical to TRBD1. From germline, CDR1 is SEHNR and CDR2 FQNEAQ (reference sequence). The V and J ends lost 3 bases and 4 bases, in that order; junction bases with no gene match: 3. The CDR3 spans 14 residues.

The rearrangement uses TRBV6-5 and TRBJ2-5, with TRBD1 as a possible D gene (6 bases). Trimming cost V 2 bases and J 3 bases, with 10 bases left between them. Germline CDR1 MNHEY, CDR2 SVGAGI. The CDR3 spans 14 residues. CDR3 sequence (DNA): TGTGCCAGCAGTTACCCGGACAGAAAAGAGACCCAGTACTTC. Encoded protein: CASSYPDRKETQYF.

The chain couples TRBV27 to TRBJ2-7, with D perhaps assigned TRBD1 or TRBD2 (7 bases each). The V gene lost 2 bases and the J gene lost 5 bases, with 16 bases spanning the gap. The CDR3 is 15 residues long. Germline CDR1 reads MNHEY; CDR2 reads SMNVEV (reference sequence). DNA of the CDR3: TGTGCCAGCAGTTTAAGGCAGGGGGGGTTCAACGAGCAGTACTTC. Translating gives CASSLRQGGFNEQYF.

The rearrangement joins TRBV4-1 to TRBJ2-3; the match to TRBD1 covers 10 bases. This CDR3 has 17 amino acids. Trimming removed 1 base from V and 4 bases from J; junction bases left unmatched: 8. Germline CDR1 is MGHRA and CDR2 is YSYEKL. The CDR3 coding sequence is TGCGCCAGCAGCCAAGCCCCGGGACAGGGGCTCTCAGATACGCAGTATTTT. This translates into CASSQAPGQGLSDTQYF.

This clonotype was seen at least ten times. The chain has TRBV27 and TRBJ2-1; 9 nucleotides line up with TRBD2. The ends lost 2 bases at V and 7 bases at J; junction bases unmatched: 9. The length of the CDR3 is 16 residues. The germline V gene encodes CDR1 MNHEY and CDR2 SMNVEV (reference sequence). CDR3 DNA sequence: TGTGCCAGCAGTTTAACCGGGACTAGCCGTCGGAATGAGCAGTTCTTC. This encodes CASSLTGTSRRNEQFF.

This clonotype was seen many times. The chain links TRBV29-1 to TRBJ2-5; D remains unclear. CDR3 size: 13 residues. Trimming pared 5 bases from V and 1 base from J, leaving 11 bases between. CDR1 is SQVTM and CDR2 is ANQGSEA in the germline V gene. The CDR3 coding sequence is TGCAGCGTTTCCGGGCGGTTCCAAGAGACCCAGTACTTC. It yields the protein CSVSGRFQETQYF. Full variable domain (remainder filled in from reference TRBV29-1 and TRBJ2-5): SAVISQKPSRDICQRGTSLTIQCQVDSQVTMMFWYRQQPGQSLTLIATANQGSEATYESGFVIDKFPISRPNLTFSTLTVSNMSPEDSSIYLCSVSGRFQETQYFGPGTRLLVL.

Many counts were recorded for this clonotype. This sequence joins TRBV12-3 or TRBV12-4 and TRBJ1-4, with 9 bases identical to TRBD1. Trimming cost V 5 bases and J 8 bases; bases outside gene matches: 9. This CDR3 is 15 amino acids long. The CDR3 region is CASSPLQGAREKLFF. The CDR3 DNA sequence: TGTGCCAGCAGTCCCCTACAGGGGGCAAGGGAAAAACTGTTTTTT.

The chain joins TRBV20-1 to TRBJ1-1, with 7 bases identical to TRBD1. V was clipped by 5 bases and J by 0 bases; unmatched bases: 9. The germline V gene encodes CDR1 DFQATT and CDR2 SNEGSKA (reference sequence). The CDR3 covers 15 residues. CDR3 nucleotide sequence: TGCAGTGCTCGAAACGGACAGGTCGTGAACACTGAAGCTTTCTTT. Translating it yields CSARNGQVVNTEAFF.

The chain couples TRBV2 to TRBJ1-5; D is ambiguous. Per the germline V gene, CDR1 is SNHLY and CDR2 is FYNNEI. V was trimmed by 4 bases and J by 4 bases, leaving 8 bases between them. The CDR3 consists of 13 residues. The CDR3 nucleotides are TGTGCCAGCAGTGCGGCACCAAATCAGCCCCAGCATTTT. It specifies CASSAAPNQPQHF.

This clonotype was found a few times. V and J are TRBV20-1 and TRBJ2-2; possible D gene TRBD2, 5 bases. The germline V and J ends were trimmed by 5 bases and 5 bases, with 12 bases remaining between them. CDR3 length equals 13 residues. Germline V gene lookup returns CDR1 DFQATT and CDR2 SNEGSKA (reference sequence). The CDR3 sequence: CSARAAETGELFF. The CDR3 DNA follows: TGCAGTGCTCGGGCAGCGGAAACCGGGGAGCTGTTTTTT.

Many counts were recorded for this clonotype. The V gene is TRBV5-1, the J gene TRBJ2-7; 7 positions match TRBD1. The CDR3 consists of 15 residues. Trimming cost V 3 bases and J 1 base; bases outside gene matches: 7. Germline CDR1 SGHRS, CDR2 YFSETQ. CDR3 nucleotides: TGCGCCAGCAGCTGGGTAACAGGGGCATCCTACGAGCAGTACTTC. This sequence encodes CASSWVTGASYEQYF.

This clonotype was seen ten or more times. The chain recombines TRBV27 with TRBJ2-1; D gene ambiguous. CDR3 length equals 14 residues. Germline V gene data show CDR1 as MNHEY and CDR2 as SMNVEV (reference sequence). With 6 bases removed from V and 0 bases from J, the gap between germline ends came to 9 bases. The CDR3 nucleotides are TGTGCCAGCAGCATATCCAGCTCCTACAATGAGCAGTTCTTC. As protein: CASSISSSYNEQFF.

This clonotype occurred many times. The J gene is TRBJ1-2, the V gene TRBV11-1, with a weak D call TRBD1 (6 bases). Trimming removed 5 bases at V and 4 bases at J, with 11 bases between. The CDR3 covers 13 residues. In germline, CDR1 is SGHAT, CDR2 FQDESV (reference sequence). The CDR3 DNA reads as TGTGCCAGCAGCCCGGACAGAGTCTATGGCTACACCTTC. It codes for CASSPDRVYGYTF.

This clonotype appeared a few times. The chain joins TRBV14 to TRBJ2-3; 8 bases align to TRBD2. The CDR3 contains 16 residues. Trimming at V came to 5 bases and at J to 1 base, leaving 8 bases not matched to a gene. The germline V gene encodes CDR1 SGHDN and CDR2 FVKESK. The chain's CDR3 is CASSSLLTSGTDTQYF. CDR3 DNA sequence: TGTGCCAGCAGCTCACTCTTGACTAGCGGCACAGATACGCAGTATTTT.

This clonotype appeared a few times. This rearrangement joins TRBV4-2 to TRBJ2-7; TRBD1 matches at 9 bases. This CDR3 is 17 amino acids long. From germline, CDR1 is LGHNA and CDR2 YNFKEQ. J was trimmed by 4 bases and V by 6 bases; bases with no gene match: 16. CDR3 loop: CASRRAPGQGFFYEQYF. The CDR3 nucleotides read TGTGCCAGCAGGCGGGCCCCGGGACAGGGTTTCTTTTACGAGCAGTACTTC.